These 11 T cell receptor beta chains were sequenced from one sample in a study of OX40 agonist ivuxolimab in advanced cancers. The method was immunoSEQ multiplex PCR; TCRdb's version includes in-frame clones alone and lacks a portion of them. The data show tens of thousands of clones, about 91% seen once. This material consisted of CD4+ or CD8+ T cells sorted from blood, taken in a trial of the OX40 agonist ivuxolimab. The receptors here all came from an adult with an advanced solid tumor such as melanoma, head and neck, liver or kidney cancer.

V and J are TRBV29-1 and TRBJ1-4; a weak D match, TRBD1 (5 bases). The CDR3 spans 14 residues. V was shortened by 6 bases and J by 2 bases, with 13 bases between the two germline ends. Germline CDR1 reads SQVTM; CDR2 reads ANQGSEA. The DNA of the CDR3 is TGCAGCGTGGGGACCGGAATTACTAATGAAAAACTGTTTTTT. Its translation is CSVGTGITNEKLFF.

The chain employs TRBV7-9 and TRBJ1-1, with 7 bases lining up with TRBD1. The CDR3 has 15 amino acids. Germline V gene lookup returns CDR1 SEHNR and CDR2 FQNEAQ (reference sequence). With V trimmed by 5 bases and J by 2 bases, 8 bases remained unmatched. CDR3: CASSRGTVVNTEAFF. The CDR3 coding sequence is TGTGCCAGCAGCCGGGGGACAGTAGTAAACACTGAAGCTTTCTTT.

The chain is built from TRBV25-1 and TRBJ2-4; 13 nucleotides agree with TRBD2. There are 17 residues in the CDR3. Trimming removed 6 bases from V and 9 bases from J; junction bases left unmatched: 14. The V gene's germline CDR1 is MGHDK and CDR2 SYGVNS. CDR3 sequence (DNA): TGTGCCAGCAGGGTTGGACTAGCGGGAGTCGTAACTTGCATTCAGTACTTC. Its translation: CASRVGLAGVVTCIQYF.

The V and J genes are TRBV7-8 and TRBJ1-4; possible D gene TRBD1, 6 bases. V lost 5 bases to trimming and J lost 3 bases, with 10 bases between them. Looked up from germline, CDR1 is SGHVS and CDR2 is FQNEAQ. The CDR3 totals 14 residues. CDR3 in DNA: TGTGCCAGCAGCCGAGGGGGGTCTAATGAAAAACTGTTTTTT. Protein: CASSRGGSNEKLFF.

The chain carries TRBV19 and TRBJ2-7; possibly TRBD1 for D (6 bases). Trimming left V 5 bases short and J 3 bases short, with 14 bases between. In germline, CDR1 is LNHDA, CDR2 SQIVND (reference sequence). CDR3 length equals 14 residues. CDR3 amino acids: CASSSGTHNYEQYF. The CDR3 region has the DNA TGTGCCAGTAGTTCCGGGACACATAACTACGAGCAGTACTTC.

V and J are TRBV6-1 and TRBJ2-1, with 9 bases matching TRBD1. The CDR3 runs 14 residues. In germline, CDR1 is MNHNS, CDR2 SASEGT. The ends lost 4 bases at V and 8 bases at J; junction bases unmatched: 6. As DNA, the CDR3 is TGTGCCAGCAGTGCGGACAGGGGTTTCCATGAGCAGTTCTTC. The encoded protein is CASSADRGFHEQFF.

The rearrangement links TRBV19 to TRBJ1-4, with TRBD1 matching 7 bases. The length of the CDR3 is 17 residues. The germline gives CDR1 LNHDA, CDR2 SQIVND (reference sequence). After removal of 1 base from V and 7 bases from J, the junction contained 12 bases not matched to a gene. The DNA for the CDR3 is TGTGCCAGTAGTATAGGGAGCGGAGGGGGCGCGGGTGAAAAACTGTTTTTT. Its translation is CASSIGSGGGAGEKLFF.

The rearrangement links TRBV18 to TRBJ2-7; D perhaps matches TRBD2 (5 bases). This CDR3 is 13 amino acids long. The germline V and J ends were trimmed by 4 bases and 6 bases, with 13 bases remaining between them. Germline loops: CDR1 KGHSH, CDR2 LQKENI. In nucleotides, the CDR3 is TGTGCCAGCTCACGACTACCCCCGTCCGAGCAGTACTTC. This sequence encodes CASSRLPPSEQYF.

This clone turned up a few times. The rearrangement joins TRBV5-1 to TRBJ2-3; D is unclear. V lost 4 bases, J lost 2 bases, and 17 bases lay in between. This CDR3 has 16 residues. Per the germline V gene, CDR1 is SGHRS and CDR2 is YFSETQ. CDR3 in amino acids: CASSRSGARFTDTQYF. The CDR3 nucleotides read TGCGCCAGCAGCCGGTCCGGTGCCCGGTTCACAGATACGCAGTATTTT.

The V gene is TRBV9, the J gene TRBJ2-2; a possible D gene is TRBD2 (6 bases). The CDR3 is 16 residues long. Germline CDR1 reads SGDLS; CDR2 reads YYNGEE. V was pared by 2 bases and J by 1 base, with 12 bases between. CDR3 protein: CASSVAGLENTGELFF. The CDR3 coding sequence is TGTGCCAGCAGCGTGGCGGGACTGGAGAACACCGGGGAGCTGTTTTTT.

V gene TRBV6-1 combines with J gene TRBJ2-7, with D possibly being TRBD2 (6 bases). V was trimmed by 7 bases and J by 6 bases, leaving 19 bases between them. Germline CDR1 and CDR2: MNHNS and SASEGT. CDR3 length equals 14 residues. CDR3 nucleotide sequence: TGTGCCAGCACCCCCCCGGGGGTTCCGTCCGAGCAGTACTTC. It translates to CASTPPGVPSEQYF.